This T cell receptor beta chain was recorded in a study of molecular identifiers for immune sequencing clone quantification. For bulk TCR libraries, previously described methods and listed TCR primers were used. TCRdb reprocessed the PCR reads with MiXCR, giving one entry per CDR3 protein. The data hold 300,000 to 400,000 distinct CDR3 sequences, with roughly a quarter observed a single time. This clonotype was picked up many times. Germline CDR1 and CDR2: SGHTA and FQGNSA. The CDR3 runs 15 residues. The V end was cut by 1 base, the J end by 3 bases, with 13 bases between. Sequencing was done on a sample of naive CD8+ T cells from blood, with Jurkat cell RNA spiked in. The subset: FACS-sorted CD8+CD4-CCR7+CD45RA+ naive T cells. This clonotype was obtained from a human donor in good health. Some libraries in this study had Jurkat cell RNA spiked in. V and J are TRBV7-2 and TRBJ2-7; D remains unclear. This chain's CDR3 is CASSLDSGQVYEQYF. In DNA, the CDR3 is TGTGCCAGCAGCTTAGATTCCGGGCAAGTCTACGAGCAGTACTTC.